A single sample is the source of the 30 T cell receptor beta chains below, sequenced in a study of blood T cell repertoires in COVID-19. Only in-frame clones appear in the TCRdb table, and some are missing; sequencing was by immunoSEQ multiplex PCR. The sample holds fewer than 500,000 clones, approximately 90% seen once. Sequenced material: peripheral blood. These receptors were obtained from a man younger than 35 with COVID-19, enrolled during active disease.

J is TRBJ2-3 and V is TRBV28, with D uncertain. The CDR3 contains 18 residues. The V end lost 5 bases, the J end lost 7 bases, and 28 bases lay between the germline ends. The germline V gene has CDR1 MDHEN and CDR2 SYDVKM. The CDR3: CASSTPLQRGPPPYTQYF. DNA of the CDR3: TGTGCCAGCAGTACCCCCCTTCAGAGAGGTCCGCCCCCCTATACGCAGTATTTT.

This clone was observed a single time. Here the CDR3 DNA reads TGTGCCAGCAGGCAATCCGGGACAGCCTATGGCTACACCTTC. Its protein product is CASRQSGTAYGYTF. J is TRBJ1-2 and V is TRBV7-8; 7 bases match TRBD1. Germline CDR1 reads SGHVS; CDR2 reads FQNEAQ. The CDR3 covers 14 residues. Trimming took 6 bases from V and 4 from J; bases not matched to a gene: 8.

The rearrangement joins TRBV7-5 to TRBJ1-5; the DNA was not used to check the table's D call, TRBD1. TRBV7-5 is a pseudogene segment. The CDR3 extends over 16 amino acids. CDR3 in DNA: TGTGTCAGAAGCTTAGTCCCCTGGACAGCCGATCAGCCCCAGCATTTT. Encoded protein: CVRSLVPWTADQPQHF.

The V call is TRBV7-9, the J call TRBJ2-3, with 8 bases aligning to TRBD1. Germline CDR1 is SEHNR and CDR2 is FQNEAQ (reference sequence). CDR3 length equals 16 residues. J was trimmed by 2 bases and V by 4 bases; bases with no gene match: 8. The CDR3 region is CASSSDYRGITDTQYF. The DNA for the CDR3 is TGTGCCAGCAGCTCCGACTACAGGGGGATCACAGATACGCAGTATTTT.

The chain carries TRBV21-1 and TRBJ2-7; the DNA was not compared with TRBD2, the D call given in the table. TRBV21-1 is listed as a pseudogene. CDR3 length: 18 residues. CDR3 protein: CASSFDKLRPGGTYEQYF. In DNA, the CDR3 is TGTGCCAGCAGCTTCGACAAGCTTCGCCCAGGCGGGACCTACGAGCAGTACTTC.

The chain uses TRBV24-1 and TRBJ2-3; the match to TRBD2 covers 8 bases. V was clipped by 4 bases and J by 11 bases; unmatched bases: 7. Germline values: CDR1 KGHDR, CDR2 SFDVKD. The CDR3 contains 13 residues. CDR3 residues: CATSDLSGNVQYF. DNA for the CDR3: TGTGCCACCAGTGACCTTAGCGGGAACGTGCAGTATTTT.

The V gene is TRBV5-1, the J gene TRBJ2-1; 9 bases agree with TRBD1. Trimming cost V 3 bases and J 7 bases; bases outside gene matches: 8. This CDR3 contains 15 residues. Germline CDR1 reads SGHRS; CDR2 reads YFSETQ. CDR3 bases: TGCGCCAGCAGCTCCCGGGACAGGGTCTATAATGAGCAGTTCTTC. Residues: CASSSRDRVYNEQFF.

This clone was observed once. This rearrangement joins TRBV10-3 to TRBJ2-3; D not resolved. CDR1 and CDR2 from the germline V gene are ENHRY and SYGVKD. Trimming cost V 9 bases and J 2 bases, with 12 bases left between them. The CDR3 is made up of 13 amino acids. The CDR3 region is CAIKAEYTDTQYF. In DNA form, the CDR3 reads TGTGCCATTAAGGCGGAATACACAGATACGCAGTATTTT.

V gene TRBV27 combines with J gene TRBJ1-2, with D tentatively TRBD1 (6 bases). This CDR3 contains 15 residues. Trimming stripped 3 bases from V and 2 bases from J, with 13 bases between. Germline V gene lookup returns CDR1 MNHEY and CDR2 SMNVEV (reference sequence). Written as DNA, the CDR3 is TGTGCCAGCAGTTTGTCAGGGGTGCGGAACTATGGCTACACCTTC. Translating gives CASSLSGVRNYGYTF.

The genes are TRBV12-3 or TRBV12-4 and TRBJ1-2; a possible D gene is TRBD1 (5 bases). This CDR3 is built from 12 residues. V lost 6 bases and J 8 bases, leaving 13 bases between the germline ends. The DNA for the CDR3 is TGTGCCAGCAGCCCAATTCAGGGAGGCTACACCTTC. This sequence encodes CASSPIQGGYTF.

The chain couples TRBV5-1 to TRBJ1-2; D may be TRBD1 (5 bases). Germline CDR1 is SGHRS and CDR2 is YFSETQ. V lost 6 bases and J 4 bases, leaving 10 bases between the germline ends. This CDR3 is built from 12 residues. CDR3 protein: CASKEGVYGYTF. In DNA form, the CDR3 reads TGCGCCAGCAAGGAAGGGGTCTATGGCTACACCTTC.

The chain uses TRBV6-5 and TRBJ1-1; no clear D gene. CDR3 length equals 12 residues. Germline V gene data show CDR1 as MNHEY and CDR2 as SVGAGI. The V and J ends lost 7 bases and 3 bases respectively, with 9 bases between them. The CDR3 DNA follows: TGTGCCAGCATGCGGGTGGACACTGAAGCTTTCTTT. Translating it yields CASMRVDTEAFF.

The chain couples TRBV7-9 to TRBJ1-6; TRBD1 agrees at 9 bases. The CDR3 covers 16 residues. Losses at the gene ends were 6 bases for V and 3 bases for J; bases not matched to a gene: 6. The germline gives CDR1 SEHNR, CDR2 FQNEAQ (reference sequence). The CDR3 DNA is TGTGCCAGCAGTTACGGACAGGGGTTCTATAATTCACCCCTCCACTTT. Protein product: CASSYGQGFYNSPLHF.

This chain uses TRBV10-2 with TRBJ2-7, with a tentative D call TRBD2 (6 bases). The CDR3 extends over 15 amino acids. Between the trimmed V and J ends, which lost 1 base and 0 bases, there was a span of 10 bases. Per germline, CDR1 WSHSY and CDR2 SAAADI. The CDR3 nucleotides are TGCGCCAGCAGTGAGTTGCGCGGGGCCTCCTACGAGCAGTACTTC. Its translation: CASSELRGASYEQYF.

The rearrangement joins TRBV5-6 to TRBJ1-1, with 8 bases fitting TRBD1. The V gene end was trimmed by 3 bases and the J gene end by 1 base; junction bases not matched to a gene: 2. Germline V lookup: CDR1 SGHDT, CDR2 YYEEEE. This CDR3 has 14 amino acids. CDR3 amino acids: CASSWDRTNTEAFF. In nucleotides, the CDR3 is TGTGCCAGCAGCTGGGACAGGACGAACACTGAAGCTTTCTTT.

The chain uses TRBV3-1 (or the pseudogene TRBV3-2) and TRBJ2-7; D is uncertain. Germline assignment: CDR1 LGHDT and CDR2 YNNKEL (reference sequence). The ends were cut back, 7 bases at V and 4 bases at J, with 14 bases in the middle. The CDR3 has 13 residues. The chain's CDR3 is CASMGRLDYEQYF. The DNA for the CDR3 is TGTGCCAGCATGGGCAGGTTAGATTACGAGCAGTACTTC.

V gene TRBV5-4 combines with J gene TRBJ2-1, with 11 bases fitting TRBD1. V gave up 4 bases and J gave up 7 bases; unmatched junction bases: 10. CDR3 length: 16 amino acids. Germline V lookup: CDR1 SGHNT, CDR2 YYREEE (reference sequence). The chain's CDR3 is CASSPTPGTGGNEQFF. CDR3 DNA: TGTGCCAGCAGCCCGACCCCCGGGACAGGGGGAAATGAGCAGTTCTTC.

J is TRBJ2-3 and V is TRBV18, with 9 nucleotides matching TRBD2. The J segment lost 6 bases and the V segment lost 2 bases, leaving 12 bases of the junction unmatched. The CDR3 extends over 17 amino acids. The V gene's germline CDR1 is KGHSH and CDR2 LQKENI. This CDR3 reads CASSPIRASGTEDTQYF. The CDR3 nucleotides read TGTGCCAGCTCACCAATTAGGGCTAGCGGGACTGAGGATACGCAGTATTTT. The full variable domain, in which reference TRBV18 and TRBJ2-3 provide the parts outside the CDR3, is NAGVMQNPRHLVRRRGQEARLRCSPMKGHSHVYWYRQLPEEGLKFMVYLQKENIIDESGMPKERFSAEFPKEGPSILRIQQVVRGDSAAYFCASSPIRASGTEDTQYFGPGTRLTVL.

The chain employs TRBV7-6 and TRBJ1-1; TRBD1 matches at 7 bases. Germline CDR1 is SGHVS and CDR2 is FNYEAQ. CDR3 length: 16 residues. V was pared by 0 bases and J by 1 base, with 5 bases of the junction left unmatched. This chain's CDR3 is CASSLAPGTANTEAFF. The DNA of the CDR3 is TGTGCCAGCAGCTTAGCGCCCGGGACAGCGAACACTGAAGCTTTCTTT.

The J gene is TRBJ2-1, the V gene TRBV19; 7 bases map to TRBD1. The CDR3 totals 16 residues. Per germline, CDR1 LNHDA and CDR2 SQIVND (reference sequence). J was trimmed by 1 base and V by 3 bases; bases with no gene match: 6. The CDR3 sequence: CASSIRDRYSYNEQFF. CDR3 nucleotide sequence: TGTGCCAGTAGTATCCGGGACAGATATTCCTACAATGAGCAGTTCTTC.

This chain links TRBV18 with TRBJ2-1; the D is unclear. Germline CDR1 is KGHSH and CDR2 is LQKENI. The V and J ends lost 6 bases and 3 bases respectively, with 9 bases between them. This CDR3 has 13 residues. The DNA for the CDR3 is TGTGCCAGCTCCCCGTCGTTCTACAATGAGCAGTTCTTC. Translated: CASSPSFYNEQFF. The full variable domain, completed using reference TRBV18 and TRBJ2-1, is NAGVMQNPRHLVRRRGQEARLRCSPMKGHSHVYWYRQLPEEGLKFMVYLQKENIIDESGMPKERFSAEFPKEGPSILRIQQVVRGDSAAYFCASSPSFYNEQFFGPGTRLTVL.

The genes are TRBV20-1 and TRBJ2-1; possibly TRBD1 for D (5 bases). CDR1 and CDR2 (germline): DFQATT, SNEGSKA (reference sequence). Trimming cost V 5 bases and J 5 bases, with 7 bases left between them. The CDR3 contains 11 residues. This chain's CDR3 is CSAAQDNEQFF. CDR3 DNA sequence: TGCAGTGCTGCACAGGACAATGAGCAGTTCTTC.

The chain combines TRBV3-1 (or the pseudogene TRBV3-2) with TRBJ1-4; a possible D gene is TRBD1 (6 bases). CDR1 and CDR2 from the germline V gene are LGHDT and YNNKEL (reference sequence). V was shortened by 4 bases and J by 4 bases, with 19 bases between the two germline ends. The CDR3 runs 17 residues. CDR3 nucleotide sequence: TGTGCCAGCAGCCCGAATACACCGGGACACATTAATGAAAAACTGTTTTTT. Its protein is CASSPNTPGHINEKLFF.

This rearrangement joins TRBV19 to TRBJ2-1; the match to TRBD2 covers 9 bases. CDR1 and CDR2 from the germline V gene are LNHDA and SQIVND (reference sequence). Trimming cost V 3 bases and J 6 bases; bases outside gene matches: 6. This CDR3 is 15 amino acids long. The CDR3 spells CASSISSGGINEQFF. The DNA for the CDR3 is TGTGCCAGTAGTATTTCCAGCGGGGGGATCAATGAGCAGTTCTTC.

V and J are TRBV6-5 and TRBJ2-7, with 8 bases matching TRBD1. There are 14 residues in the CDR3. CDR1 and CDR2 from the germline V gene are MNHEY and SVGAGI. V lost 6 bases and J lost 3; bases outside the gene matches: 7. CDR3 in amino acids: CASSRGQGIYEQYF. The CDR3, as DNA: TGTGCCAGCAGCCGAGGACAGGGTATCTACGAGCAGTACTTC.

This chain links TRBV12-3 or TRBV12-4 with TRBJ2-7; tentatively, D is TRBD2 (6 bases). V lost 5 bases to trimming and J lost 6 bases, with 14 bases between them. This CDR3 comprises 13 residues. The CDR3 here is CASSKDRAGEQYF. The DNA of the CDR3 is TGTGCCAGCAGTAAAGACAGAGCGGGCGAGCAGTACTTC.

The chain uses TRBV20-1 and TRBJ2-7, with D perhaps TRBD2 (6 bases). V shed 3 bases and J shed 3 bases, with 15 bases lying between them. The CDR3 consists of 14 residues. Germline V gene data show CDR1 as DFQATT and CDR2 as SNEGSKA (reference sequence). CDR3 bases: TGCAGTGCTAGTCGCAGCGGGCCCTACTACGAGCAGTACTTC. Amino acids: CSASRSGPYYEQYF.

The genes are TRBV6-6 and TRBJ2-1, with unresolved D. V lost 1 base, J lost 4 bases, and 8 bases lay in between. CDR3 length: 14 residues. Germline values: CDR1 MNHNY, CDR2 SVGAGI (reference sequence). The CDR3 sequence: CASSYYVTYNEQFF. The CDR3 nucleotides are TGTGCCAGCAGTTACTACGTTACTTACAATGAGCAGTTCTTC.

The genes are TRBV27 and TRBJ2-7; 7 bases are shared with TRBD1. V lost 6 bases and J lost 3; bases outside the gene matches: 5. The CDR3 runs to 13 residues. CDR1 is MNHEY, CDR2 SMNVEV, per germline (reference sequence). DNA for the CDR3: TGTGCCAGCAGCCCCGGGACAGTCTACGAGCAGTACTTC. Translated, it gives CASSPGTVYEQYF.

The chain carries TRBV7-6 and TRBJ2-1; 11 positions agree with TRBD2. Per germline, CDR1 SGHVS and CDR2 FNYEAQ. The junction had 5 bases not matched to a gene; V was cut back by 0 bases and J by 10 bases. This CDR3 region has 15 residues. CDR3 protein: CASSLALAGGTEQFF. DNA of the CDR3: TGTGCCAGCAGCTTAGCTCTAGCGGGGGGTACGGAGCAGTTCTTC.